Sequencing of this T cell receptor beta chain was carried out in a study of T cells in Graves' hyperthyroidism and ophthalmopathy. Study-wide results and limits: Most expanded thyroid clonotypes above 0.001 also appeared in blood.

RNA transcripts yielded amplified TCR beta CDR3 regions. An initial round of RT-PCR targeting the TCR CDR3 relied on the HTBI primer set. A single record per CDR3 protein comes from TCRdb applying MiXCR to the multiplex PCR reads. Of around 540,000 distinct CDR3 sequences listed, more than 15% are singletons. The CDR3 contains 15 residues. Germline V gene sequence: CDR1 SGHDT, CDR2 YYEEEE. V lost 4 bases and J lost 2; bases outside the gene matches: 5. This clonotype turned up a few times. The antigen is undetermined. Ophthalmopathy in the patients scored at least 3 on Clinical Activity Score and at least 4 on NOSPECS grade, lasting under 3 months. Diagnoses rested on clinical symptoms, serum thyroxine and TRAb, thyroid ultrasound and orbital computed tomography.

The material sequenced was blood. V usage is TRBV5-6 and J usage is TRBJ2-2, with 7 bases identical to TRBD1. The receptor was isolated from a young woman with Graves' ophthalmopathy. CDR3 DNA sequence: TGTGCCAGCAGCCCAAGGGGGCCCAACACCGGGGAGCTGTTTTTT. It is translated as CASSPRGPNTGELFF.